This T cell receptor (beta chain) was identified in a study of T cell responses to AZD1222 COVID-19 vaccine. This table comes from immunoSEQ multiplex PCR, and its TCRdb copy is limited to in-frame clones, with some not included. The sample lists about 110,000 clones, approximately 91% occurring once. The V and J ends lost 5 bases and 2 bases respectively, with 13 bases between them. Germline V gene data show CDR1 as MNHEY and CDR2 as SVGEGT. The CDR3 is 14 residues long. Material: peripheral blood, obtained on day 0 of MenACWY control vaccination. The TCR sequence derives from an adult in good health. This chain uses TRBV6-2 or TRBV6-3 with TRBJ2-7; D may correspond to TRBD1 or TRBD2 (5 bases each). In nucleotides, the CDR3 is TGTGCCAGCAGTACCGGGACGGTACCCTACGAGCAGTACTTC. The encoded protein is CASSTGTVPYEQYF.